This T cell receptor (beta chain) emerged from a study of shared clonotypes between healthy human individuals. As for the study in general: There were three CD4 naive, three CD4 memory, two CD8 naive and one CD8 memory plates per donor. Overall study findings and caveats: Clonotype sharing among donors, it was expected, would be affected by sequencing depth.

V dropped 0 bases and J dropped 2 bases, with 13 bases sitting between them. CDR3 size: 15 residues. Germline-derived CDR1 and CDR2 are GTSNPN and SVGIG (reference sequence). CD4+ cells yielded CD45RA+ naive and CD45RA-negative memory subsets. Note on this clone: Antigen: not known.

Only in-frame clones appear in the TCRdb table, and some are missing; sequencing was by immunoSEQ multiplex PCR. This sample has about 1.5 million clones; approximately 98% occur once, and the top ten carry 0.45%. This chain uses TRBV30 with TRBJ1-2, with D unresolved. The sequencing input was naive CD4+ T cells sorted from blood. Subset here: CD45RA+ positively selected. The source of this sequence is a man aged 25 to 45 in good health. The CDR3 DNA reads TGTGCCTGGAGTGTAATTGGCGGGAAGAACTATGGCTACACCTTC. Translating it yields CAWSVIGGKNYGYTF. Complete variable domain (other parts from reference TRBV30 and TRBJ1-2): SQTIHQWPATLVQPVGSPLSLECTVEGTSNPNLYWYRQAAGRGLQLLFYSVGIGQISSEVPQNLSASRPQDRQFILSSKKLLLSDSGFYLCAWSVIGGKNYGYTFGSGTRLTVV.